This entry features one T cell receptor (beta chain) sequence. Antigen unknown. These data come from a study of cytomegalovirus exposure and HLA in healthy donors. On the study more broadly: The 120 validation repertoires were produced on the same platform as the 500 to 800 repertoires of the first cohort. This was reported in a later analysis.

Study conclusions and caveats: Most TCR sequences were seen very rarely across donors, but some public TCRs occurred in many.

TCRdb keeps only in-frame clones here, not all; method: immunoSEQ multiplex PCR. The sample has tens of thousands of clones, around 93% seen once. The receptor's source is a man aged 18 to 29 in good health and CMV-seronegative. The specimen was PBMCs.

CDR3 region: CASSPLSRDTEAFF. CDR3 bases: TGTGCCAGCAGCCCCTTGTCGAGGGACACTGAAGCTTTCTTT. The chain employs TRBV7-6 and TRBJ1-1, with D unresolved. This CDR3 has 14 amino acids. V was clipped by 5 bases and J by 3 bases, with 13 bases between them. Germline CDR1 SGHVS, CDR2 FNYEAQ.